Presented here are 15 T cell receptor beta chains from one specimen sequenced in a study of T cells in Graves' hyperthyroidism and ophthalmopathy. RNA transcripts gave rise to amplified TCR beta CDR3 regions. With the HTBI primer set, the TCR CDR3 went through a first round of RT-PCR. From the multiplex PCR reads, TCRdb called clonotypes with MiXCR, one entry per CDR3 protein. The sample shows more than 350,000 distinct CDR3 sequences, 13% to 15% of them seen only once. Material for sequencing was blood. The source is an older woman with Graves' ophthalmopathy.

A few counts support this clonotype. The chain is built from TRBV3-1 and TRBJ2-2; D perhaps matches TRBD2 (5 bases). V lost 8 bases and J 3 bases, leaving 16 bases between the germline ends. The V gene's germline CDR1 is LGHDT and CDR2 YNNKEL (reference sequence). The CDR3 has 15 amino acids. CDR3 amino acids: CASGVRRVHTGELFF. The DNA of the CDR3 is TGTGCCAGCGGGGTCCGGCGGGTACACACCGGGGAGCTGTTTTTT.

Ten or more counts support this clonotype. The chain recombines TRBV20-1 with TRBJ2-7; 9 bases fit TRBD2. The CDR3 is 14 amino acids. J was trimmed by 3 bases and V by 3 bases; bases with no gene match: 6. Per germline, CDR1 DFQATT and CDR2 SNEGSKA (reference sequence). The CDR3 DNA is TGCAGTGCTAGTTGGCGGGAGGGCCACTACGAGCAGTACTTC. It codes for CSASWREGHYEQYF.

This clonotype came up many times. This sequence joins TRBV5-1 and TRBJ2-3; 9 nucleotides match TRBD2. The CDR3 has 18 residues. Germline values: CDR1 SGHRS, CDR2 YFSETQ. V shed 2 bases, J shed 3 bases, and the junction held 13 bases outside the gene matches. In nucleotides, the CDR3 is TGCGCCAGCAGCTTATTTTTTAGCGGGAGTGGTCAAACAGATACGCAGTATTTT. Translation: CASSLFFSGSGQTDTQYF.

In its sample, this clonotype was seen many times. The chain combines TRBV27 with TRBJ2-3; D perhaps matches TRBD2 (5 bases). Germline assignment: CDR1 MNHEY and CDR2 SMNVEV (reference sequence). The CDR3 totals 16 residues. V was shortened by 5 bases and J by 0 bases, with 15 bases between the two germline ends. The CDR3 nucleotides read TGTGCCAGCAGTCCTTTGACGGGAATAAGCACAGATACGCAGTATTTT. It is translated as CASSPLTGISTDTQYF.

This clonotype was found many times. This chain connects TRBV9 to TRBJ2-2; D gene ambiguous. This CDR3 has 14 amino acids. CDR1 is SGDLS and CDR2 is YYNGEE in the germline V gene. Trimming cost V 0 bases and J 6 bases, with 9 bases left between them. CDR3 nucleotides: TGTGCCAGCAGCGTAGATCAGGCTGCCGGGGAGCTGTTTTTT. Amino acid sequence: CASSVDQAAGELFF.

This clonotype appeared many times. V is TRBV7-2 and J is TRBJ2-3; the D is unclear. The CDR3 sequence is 11 residues long. CDR1 is SGHTA and CDR2 is FQGNSA in the germline V gene. V lost 3 bases to trimming and J lost 12 bases, with 10 bases between them. In nucleotides, the CDR3 is TGTGCCAGCAGCTTGGAAACCATCCAGTATTTT. This sequence encodes CASSLETIQYF.

The V call is TRBV4-1, the J call TRBJ2-2; D possibly corresponds to TRBD1 (5 bases). Per germline, CDR1 MGHRA and CDR2 YSYEKL. Trimming removed 4 bases from V and 0 bases from J, with 15 bases in between. The CDR3 loop spans 17 amino acids. CDR3 in DNA: TGCGCCAGCAGCCCCCGCCACGGACACCCGAACACCGGGGAGCTGTTTTTT. It encodes CASSPRHGHPNTGELFF.

This clonotype showed up many times. The chain couples TRBV18 to TRBJ2-1; TRBD2 aligns across 7 bases. This CDR3 has 12 amino acids. V lost 3 bases, J lost 8 bases, and 1 base stayed unmatched. Germline V gives CDR1 KGHSH, CDR2 LQKENI. CDR3 in amino acids: CASSPAGDEQFF. In DNA form, the CDR3 reads TGTGCCAGCTCACCGGCGGGGGATGAGCAGTTCTTC.

In its sample, this clonotype was seen many times. The CDR3 region has the DNA TGTGCCAGCAGCCAAGGTGGGCAGAGTGGCGAGCAGTACTTC. Protein product: CASSQGGQSGEQYF. J is TRBJ2-7 and V is TRBV3-1; D is undetermined. Germline V gene lookup returns CDR1 LGHDT and CDR2 YNNKEL (reference sequence). Deletions cut 1 base from V and 6 bases from J, with 13 bases between. This CDR3 spans 14 amino acids.

V and J are TRBV28 and TRBJ2-1; 15 nucleotides agree with TRBD2. V gave up 6 bases and J gave up 10 bases; unmatched junction bases: 7. From germline, CDR1 is MDHEN and CDR2 SYDVKM. CDR3 length: 15 residues. CDR3 in amino acids: CASSSPGLAGGEQFF. The CDR3 DNA sequence: TGTGCCAGCAGCTCCCCGGGACTAGCGGGAGGCGAGCAGTTCTTC. The full variable domain, in which reference TRBV28 and TRBJ2-1 provide the parts outside the CDR3, is DVKVTQSSRYLVKRTGEKVFLECVQDMDHENMFWYRQDPGLGLRLIYFSYDVKMKEKGDIPEGYSVSREKKERFSLILESASTNQTSMYLCASSSPGLAGGEQFFGPGTRLTVL.

This sequence joins TRBV19 and TRBJ1-1, with D maybe TRBD1 (5 bases). The CDR3 has 16 amino acids. V shed 3 bases and J shed 6 bases, with 20 bases lying between them. From germline, CDR1 is LNHDA and CDR2 SQIVND (reference sequence). In nucleotides, the CDR3 is TGTGCCAGTAGTATTGACAGCCAGGCGGTATTCGCTGAAGCTTTCTTT. Protein: CASSIDSQAVFAEAFF.

This clonotype occurred a few times. The chain recombines TRBV6-1 with TRBJ2-5; a weak D match, TRBD2 (5 bases). Looked up from germline, CDR1 is MNHNS and CDR2 is SASEGT. The CDR3 is 13 amino acids. Trimming pared 6 bases from V and 6 bases from J, leaving 14 bases between. This CDR3 reads CASRETGRKTQYF. For the CDR3, the DNA is TGTGCCAGCAGAGAAACGGGGAGAAAGACCCAGTACTTC.

This clonotype has only a few counts. Written as DNA, the CDR3 is TGCGCCAGTAAACCGGGACAGGGGACCGGGGAGCTGTTTTTT. Translating it yields CASKPGQGTGELFF. The chain couples TRBV10-1 to TRBJ2-2, with 10 nucleotides matching TRBD1. The CDR3 is made up of 14 amino acids. CDR1 and CDR2 (germline): WNHNN, SYGVQD (reference sequence). V lost 9 bases and J lost 5; bases outside the gene matches: 6.

The chain has TRBV6-1 and TRBJ1-4; maybe TRBD1 (5 bases). The CDR3 length is 14 residues. The germline V gene has CDR1 MNHNS and CDR2 SASEGT. The V end was cut by 6 bases, the J end by 8 bases, with 16 bases between. CDR3 DNA: TGTGCCAGCAGCTCCGGGACCATCGGGGAAAAACTGTTTTTT. Translated, it gives CASSSGTIGEKLFF.

This clonotype was counted ten times or more. V and J are TRBV20-1 and TRBJ2-3; possibly TRBD1 for D (6 bases). With 7 bases removed from V and 2 bases from J, the gap between germline ends came to 10 bases. This CDR3 is 12 amino acids long. The V gene's germline CDR1 is DFQATT and CDR2 SNEGSKA (reference sequence). The CDR3 region has the DNA TGCAGTGAGGGGACACACACAGATACGCAGTATTTT. Translation: CSEGTHTDTQYF.